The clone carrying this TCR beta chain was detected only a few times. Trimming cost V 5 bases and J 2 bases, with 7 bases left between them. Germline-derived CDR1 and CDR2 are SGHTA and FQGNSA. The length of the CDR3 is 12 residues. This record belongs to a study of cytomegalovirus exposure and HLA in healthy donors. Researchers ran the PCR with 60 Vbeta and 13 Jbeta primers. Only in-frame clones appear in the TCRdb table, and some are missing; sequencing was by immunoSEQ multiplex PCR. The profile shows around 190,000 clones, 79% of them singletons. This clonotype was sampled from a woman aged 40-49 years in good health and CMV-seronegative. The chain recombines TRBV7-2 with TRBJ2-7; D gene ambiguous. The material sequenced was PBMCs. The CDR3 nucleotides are TGTGCCAGCAGCCCTAGACCCTACGAGCAGTACTTC. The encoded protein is CASSPRPYEQYF.